A single T cell receptor beta chain is shown here with its context. This entry belongs to a study of low-dose radiotherapy and immunotherapy resistance in tumors. TRAV- and TRBV-specific primers primed first-strand cDNA, covering alpha and beta chains. With a constant-region primer and a V-primer adapter, TCRs were subjected to 20 PCR cycles of amplification. TCRdb independently ran MiXCR on the reads; one entry per CDR3 protein. This table has some 46,000 distinct CDR3 sequences, less than 30% appearing once. The time point denotes: after trial treatment. Treatment meaning: LDRT plus nivolumab, ipilimumab, low-dose cyclophosphamide and aspirin (RACIN trial). The CDR3 is 15 amino acids. CDR1 KGHSH and CDR2 LQKENI come from the germline V gene. V gave up 6 bases and J gave up 5 bases, with 19 bases separating them.

Sequenced material: PBMCs, taken after low-dose radiotherapy plus immunotherapy. This receptor was taken from a male donor with prostate cancer. The genes are TRBV18 and TRBJ1-2; D possibly corresponds to TRBD1 (6 bases). The CDR3 reads CASSPDRSMAYGYTF. CDR3 in DNA: TGTGCCAGCTCTCCCGACAGGTCCATGGCGTATGGCTACACCTTC.